Listed below are T cell receptor beta chains from one sample, sequenced in a study of shared clonotypes between healthy human individuals. The method was immunoSEQ multiplex PCR; TCRdb's version includes in-frame clones alone and lacks a portion of them. The sample shows more than 2,000,000 clones, 80% to 95% of them seen only once. Sequencing used naive CD4+ T cells from PBMCs. Receptors were obtained from a man in his late teens or twenties in good health. Some clones in this sample may be carry-over from other donors' samples. Each CDR3 is given with its conserved first and last residue. The D gene is left open where the match is weak. Rows give clone size only sometimes, using once, few, many, or a class for an expanded clone.

d_call: .
clone_size: .
v_call: TRBV10-3
j_call: TRBJ2-7
cdr3_aa: CAISDPSKRLSYEQYF
cdr3_nt: TGTGCCATCAGTGATCCCAGCAAGCGGCTATCCTACGAGCAGTACTTC

d_call: TRBD1
clone_size: .
v_call: TRBV19
j_call: TRBJ2-1
cdr3_aa: CASSSPPGRGSYNEQFF
cdr3_nt: TGTGCCAGTAGCTCCCCCCCCGGCAGGGGGTCCTACAATGAGCAGTTCTTC

d_call: .
clone_size: .
v_call: TRBV29-1
j_call: TRBJ2-1
cdr3_aa: CSVDKTPYNEQFF
cdr3_nt: TGCAGCGTTGATAAGACCCCCTACAATGAGCAGTTCTTC

d_call: .
clone_size: .
v_call: TRBV28
j_call: TRBJ1-3
cdr3_aa: CASSLDIIRRNTIYF
cdr3_nt: TGTGCCAGCAGTTTGGATATTATCAGGAGAAACACCATATATTTT

d_call: TRBD1
clone_size: once
v_call: TRBV7-3
j_call: TRBJ2-1
cdr3_aa: CASSSGGSRSYNEQFF
cdr3_nt: TGTGCCAGCAGCTCAGGGGGAAGTCGCTCCTACAATGAGCAGTTCTTC

d_call: .
clone_size: .
v_call: TRBV28
j_call: TRBJ2-7
cdr3_aa: CASNSGGISYEQYF
cdr3_nt: TGTGCCAGCAACTCCGGGGGAATCTCCTACGAGCAGTACTTC

d_call: .
clone_size: once
v_call: TRBV27
j_call: TRBJ2-2
cdr3_aa: CASSPDRANTGELFF
cdr3_nt: TGTGCCAGCAGTCCCGACAGAGCGAACACCGGGGAGCTGTTTTTT

d_call: .
clone_size: .
v_call: TRBV28
j_call: TRBJ2-7
cdr3_aa: CASSLSDRYEQYF
cdr3_nt: TGTGCCAGCAGTTTATCCGACCGCTACGAGCAGTACTTC

d_call: .
clone_size: .
v_call: TRBV6-5
j_call: TRBJ1-2
cdr3_aa: CASRDPPRGYTF
cdr3_nt: TGTGCCAGCAGGGACCCCCCTAGGGGCTACACCTTC

d_call: TRBD1
clone_size: .
v_call: TRBV7-2
j_call: TRBJ2-3
cdr3_aa: CASSLVSTGPPTDTQYF
cdr3_nt: TGTGCCAGCAGCTTAGTATCGACAGGGCCCCCCACAGATACGCAGTATTTT

d_call: .
clone_size: .
v_call: TRBV28
j_call: TRBJ1-5
cdr3_aa: CASSLTGSTLYSNQPQHF
cdr3_nt: TGTGCCAGCAGTTTAACTGGGTCCACTTTATATAGCAATCAGCCCCAGCATTTT

d_call: .
clone_size: .
v_call: TRBV28
j_call: TRBJ2-7
cdr3_aa: CASSLAGLQFSFLRRGASSYEQYF
cdr3_nt: TGTGCCAGCAGTTTAGCTGGACTCCAGTTTAGCTTCCTACGACGGGGAGCGAGCTCCTACGAGCAGTACTTC

d_call: .
clone_size: .
v_call: TRBV10-1
j_call: TRBJ1-1
cdr3_aa: CASSEELGEAFF
cdr3_nt: TGCGCCAGCAGTGAAGAGTTGGGTGAAGCTTTCTTT

d_call: .
clone_size: .
v_call: TRBV28
j_call: TRBJ1-1
cdr3_aa: CASSLLGGRGTEAFF
cdr3_nt: TGTGCCAGCAGTTTGTTGGGGGGTCGGGGCACTGAAGCTTTCTTT

d_call: TRBD1
clone_size: once
v_call: TRBV28
j_call: TRBJ1-5
cdr3_aa: CASAPGGTGGDQPQHF
cdr3_nt: TGTGCCAGCGCCCCCGGGGGGACAGGGGGGGATCAGCCCCAGCATTTT

d_call: .
clone_size: .
v_call: TRBV2
j_call: TRBJ2-2
cdr3_aa: CASSEGIAAGELFF
cdr3_nt: TGTGCCAGCAGTGAGGGGATTGCGGCCGGGGAGCTGTTTTTT

d_call: TRBD1
clone_size: .
v_call: TRBV28
j_call: TRBJ2-6
cdr3_aa: CASSGQVLGANVLTF
cdr3_nt: TGTGCCAGCAGTGGACAGGTGTTGGGGGCCAACGTCCTGACTTTC

d_call: .
clone_size: .
v_call: TRBV2
j_call: TRBJ2-5
cdr3_aa: CASSAGRSQETQYF
cdr3_nt: TGTGCCAGCAGTGCGGGACGGAGCCAAGAGACCCAGTACTTC

d_call: .
clone_size: once
v_call: TRBV20-1
j_call: TRBJ2-7
cdr3_aa: CSAHTGGEQYF
cdr3_nt: TGCAGTGCTCACACGGGTGGCGAGCAGTACTTC

d_call: .
clone_size: .
v_call: TRBV28
j_call: TRBJ2-7
cdr3_aa: CASSHTYEQYF
cdr3_nt: TGTGCCAGCAGCCACACCTACGAGCAGTACTTC

d_call: TRBD2
clone_size: .
v_call: TRBV5-5
j_call: TRBJ2-1
cdr3_aa: CASRWATSGLYNEQFF
cdr3_nt: TGTGCCAGCAGATGGGCGACTAGCGGGCTCTACAATGAGCAGTTCTTC

d_call: .
clone_size: .
v_call: TRBV5-4
j_call: TRBJ2-3
cdr3_aa: CASSPPNTRTDTQYF
cdr3_nt: TGTGCCAGCAGCCCTCCCAATACCCGCACAGATACGCAGTATTTT

d_call: TRBD1
clone_size: .
v_call: TRBV30
j_call: TRBJ2-2
cdr3_aa: CAWGGTGSTGELFF
cdr3_nt: TGTGCCTGGGGGGGGACAGGGTCTACCGGGGAGCTGTTTTTT